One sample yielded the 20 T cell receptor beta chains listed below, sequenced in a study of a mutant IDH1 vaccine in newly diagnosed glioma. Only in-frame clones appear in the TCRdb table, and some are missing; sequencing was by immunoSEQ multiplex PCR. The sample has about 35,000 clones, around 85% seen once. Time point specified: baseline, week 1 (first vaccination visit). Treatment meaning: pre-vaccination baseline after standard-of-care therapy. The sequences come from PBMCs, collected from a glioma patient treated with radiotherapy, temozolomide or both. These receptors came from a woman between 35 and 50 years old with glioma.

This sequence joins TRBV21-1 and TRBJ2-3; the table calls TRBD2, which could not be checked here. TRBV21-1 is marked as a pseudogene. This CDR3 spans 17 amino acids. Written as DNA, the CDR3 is TGTGCCAGCAGCAAATTTCCCAGTCCGGAGCCAGAGGATACGCAGTATTTT. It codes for CASSKFPSPEPEDTQYF.

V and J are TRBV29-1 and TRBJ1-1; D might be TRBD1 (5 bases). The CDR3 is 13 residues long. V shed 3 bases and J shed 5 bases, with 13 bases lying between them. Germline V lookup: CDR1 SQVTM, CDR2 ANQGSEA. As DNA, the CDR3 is TGCAGCGTTGAGGGGGGAAGGGGAACTGAAGCTTTCTTT. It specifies CSVEGGRGTEAFF.

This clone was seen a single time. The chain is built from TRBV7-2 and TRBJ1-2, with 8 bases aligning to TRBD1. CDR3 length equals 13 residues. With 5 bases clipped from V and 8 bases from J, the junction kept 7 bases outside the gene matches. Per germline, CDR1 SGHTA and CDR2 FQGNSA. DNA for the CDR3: TGTGCCAGCAGCCAGACAGGGGCAGAGGGCTACACCTTC. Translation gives CASSQTGAEGYTF.

Here the CDR3 DNA reads TGTGCCAGCAGCTCCCGGACAGGGCAAAGACTGTTTTTT. Protein sequence: CASSSRTGQRLFF. The chain carries TRBV7-2 and TRBJ1-4; TRBD1 matches 8 bases. Germline V gene data show CDR1 as SGHTA and CDR2 as FQGNSA. This CDR3 region has 13 residues. Trimming at V came to 4 bases and at J to 13 bases, leaving 8 bases not matched to a gene.

The chain's CDR3 is CASSSSARDGGTDTQYF. In DNA, the CDR3 is TGTGCCAGCAGTTCCAGTGCCCGGGACGGAGGCACAGATACGCAGTATTTT. The chain employs TRBV27 and TRBJ2-3; possibly TRBD1 or TRBD2 for D (5 bases each). Germline CDR1 MNHEY, CDR2 SMNVEV (reference sequence). The CDR3 sequence is 17 residues long. The V and J ends lost 4 bases and 1 base respectively, with 18 bases between them.

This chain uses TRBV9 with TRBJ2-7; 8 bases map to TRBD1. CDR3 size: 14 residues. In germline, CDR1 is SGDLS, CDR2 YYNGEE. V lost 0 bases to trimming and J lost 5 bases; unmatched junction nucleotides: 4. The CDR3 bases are TGTGCCAGCAGCGTAGCCGACAGGGGTCACGAGCAGTACTTC. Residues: CASSVADRGHEQYF.

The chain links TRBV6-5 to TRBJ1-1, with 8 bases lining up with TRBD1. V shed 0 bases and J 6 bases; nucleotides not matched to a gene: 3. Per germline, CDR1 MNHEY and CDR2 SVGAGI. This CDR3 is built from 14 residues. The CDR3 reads CASSYSTGAAEAFF. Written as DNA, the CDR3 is TGTGCCAGCAGTTACTCGACAGGGGCCGCTGAAGCTTTCTTT.

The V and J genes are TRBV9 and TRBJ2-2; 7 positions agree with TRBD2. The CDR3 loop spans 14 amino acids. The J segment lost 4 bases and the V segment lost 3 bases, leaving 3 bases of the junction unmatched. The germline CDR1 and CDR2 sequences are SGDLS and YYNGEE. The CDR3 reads CASSGGRATGELFF. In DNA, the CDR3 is TGTGCCAGCAGCGGAGGGAGGGCCACCGGGGAGCTGTTTTTT.

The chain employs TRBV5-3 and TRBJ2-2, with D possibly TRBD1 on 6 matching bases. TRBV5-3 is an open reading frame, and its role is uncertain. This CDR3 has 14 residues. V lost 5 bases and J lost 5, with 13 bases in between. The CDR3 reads CARSRQGKTGELFF. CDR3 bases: TGTGCCAGAAGTCGGCAGGGGAAGACCGGGGAGCTGTTTTTT.

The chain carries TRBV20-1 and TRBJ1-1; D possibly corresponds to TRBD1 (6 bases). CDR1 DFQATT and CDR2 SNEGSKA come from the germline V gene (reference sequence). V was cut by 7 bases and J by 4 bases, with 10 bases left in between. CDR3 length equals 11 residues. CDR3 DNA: TGCAGTGTGCGGGGGCCCACTGAAGCTTTCTTT. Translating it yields CSVRGPTEAFF.

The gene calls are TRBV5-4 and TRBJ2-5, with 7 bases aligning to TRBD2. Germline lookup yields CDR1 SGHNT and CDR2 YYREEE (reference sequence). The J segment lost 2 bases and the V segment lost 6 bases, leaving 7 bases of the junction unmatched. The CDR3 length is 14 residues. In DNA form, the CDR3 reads TGTGCCAGCACCCCAGGGAGGGCTCAAGAGACCCAGTACTTC. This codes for CASTPGRAQETQYF.

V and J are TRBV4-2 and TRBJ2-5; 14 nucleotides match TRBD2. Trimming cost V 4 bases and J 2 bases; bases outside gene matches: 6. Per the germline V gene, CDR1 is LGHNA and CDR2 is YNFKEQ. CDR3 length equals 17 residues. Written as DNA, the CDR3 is TGTGCCAGCAGCCGAGTAGGGACTAGCGGGGGTCAAGAGACCCAGTACTTC. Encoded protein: CASSRVGTSGGQETQYF.

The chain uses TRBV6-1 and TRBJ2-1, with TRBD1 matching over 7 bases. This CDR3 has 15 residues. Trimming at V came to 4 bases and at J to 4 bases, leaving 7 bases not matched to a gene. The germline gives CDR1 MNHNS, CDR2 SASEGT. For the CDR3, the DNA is TGTGCCAGCAGTGCGGACAGGAGGAGATACAATGAGCAGTTCTTC. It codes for CASSADRRRYNEQFF.

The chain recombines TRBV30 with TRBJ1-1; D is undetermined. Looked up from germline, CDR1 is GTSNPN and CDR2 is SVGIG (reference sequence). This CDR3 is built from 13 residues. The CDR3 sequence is CAFSGIGNTEAFF. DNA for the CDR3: TGTGCGTTTTCGGGGATTGGGAACACTGAAGCTTTCTTT.

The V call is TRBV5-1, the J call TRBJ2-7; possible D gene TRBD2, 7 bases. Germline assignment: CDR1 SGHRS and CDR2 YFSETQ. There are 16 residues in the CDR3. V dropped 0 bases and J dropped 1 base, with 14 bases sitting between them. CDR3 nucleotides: TGCGCCAGCAGCTTGGCTGGGGGGGCCACGTCCTACGAGCAGTACTTC. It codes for CASSLAGGATSYEQYF.

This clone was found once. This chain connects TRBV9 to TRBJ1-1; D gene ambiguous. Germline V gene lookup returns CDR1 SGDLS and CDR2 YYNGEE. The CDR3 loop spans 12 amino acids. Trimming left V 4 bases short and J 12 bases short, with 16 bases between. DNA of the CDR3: TGTGCCAGCAGCTCCCTACCGGGTGGTACTTTCTTT. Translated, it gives CASSSLPGGTFF.

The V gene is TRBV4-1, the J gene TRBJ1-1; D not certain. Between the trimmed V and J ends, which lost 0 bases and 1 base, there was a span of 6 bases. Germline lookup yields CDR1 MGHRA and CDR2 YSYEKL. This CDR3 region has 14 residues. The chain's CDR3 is CASSQDSGNTEAFF. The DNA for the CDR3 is TGCGCCAGCAGCCAAGATTCAGGGAACACTGAAGCTTTCTTT.

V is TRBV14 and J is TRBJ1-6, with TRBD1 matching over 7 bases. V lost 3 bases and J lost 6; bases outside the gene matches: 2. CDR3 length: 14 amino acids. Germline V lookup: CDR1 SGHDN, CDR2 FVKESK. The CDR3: CASSQGTANSPLHF. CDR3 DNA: TGTGCCAGCAGCCAGGGGACAGCTAATTCACCCCTCCACTTT.

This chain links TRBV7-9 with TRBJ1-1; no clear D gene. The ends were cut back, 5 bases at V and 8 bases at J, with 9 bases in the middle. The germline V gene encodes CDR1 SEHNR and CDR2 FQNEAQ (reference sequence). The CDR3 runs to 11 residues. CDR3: CASSASREAFF. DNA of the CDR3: TGTGCCAGCAGCGCCTCAAGGGAAGCTTTCTTT.

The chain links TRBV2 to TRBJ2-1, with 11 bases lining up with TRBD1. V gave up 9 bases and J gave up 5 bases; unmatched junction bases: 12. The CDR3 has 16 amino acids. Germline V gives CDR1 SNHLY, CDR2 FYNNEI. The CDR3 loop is CASSNGGTGGDNEQFF. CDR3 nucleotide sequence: TGTGCCAGTTCGAATGGCGGGACAGGGGGGGACAATGAGCAGTTCTTC.